This TCR beta chain was identified in a study of T cell repertoires in cytomegalovirus infection. In the case of this clonotype: Its antigen is still unknown.

The V end was cut by 6 bases, the J end by 8 bases, with 11 bases between. CDR3 length: 12 amino acids. Germline CDR1 and CDR2: KGHSH and LQKENI. The study, taken as a whole, reports: The cumulative frequency of public TCR beta families distinguished individuals who carried CMV together with the relevant HLA. Ex vivo, HLA-C-restricted CMV-specific TCR beta clonotypes prevailed over the rest of the response.

In TCRdb, the reads were re-called with MiXCR into one record per CDR3 protein. The sample records hundreds of thousands of distinct CDR3 sequences, 9.6% being singletons. This TCR derives from a human donor in good health (CMV status not recorded). Some clones in this sample may be carry-over from other donors' samples. This chain links TRBV18 with TRBJ2-1; weak D call: TRBD1 (5 bases). Sequencing was performed on PBMCs. CDR3 region: CASSAGRDEQFF. CDR3 in DNA: TGTGCCAGCTCGGCCGGCAGGGATGAGCAGTTCTTC.